This is a list of T cell receptor beta chains from one sample in a study of beta chain features in type 1 diabetes. Sequenced by immunoSEQ multiplex PCR; TCRdb stores in-frame clones only, minus some. The sample has approximately 120,000 clones, roughly 17% seen once. The specimen sequenced was central memory CD4+ T cells from blood. These receptors were collected from a young man with type 1 diabetes. CDR3s include the opening cysteine and the closing phenylalanine or tryptophan. D genes are given only for firm matches. A row's size may be missing; if present it is once, few, many or a size class.

CDR3: CASSTSGRYEQYF
DNA: TGCGCCAGCAGCACTAGCGGGAGGTACGAGCAGTACTTC
size: few
D: TRBD2
V: TRBV4-1
J: TRBJ2-7
length: 13

CDR3: CASSDGQGTQPQHF
DNA: TGTGCCAGCAGCGATGGACAGGGAACTCAGCCCCAGCATTTT
size: many
D: TRBD1
V: TRBV5-4
J: TRBJ1-5
length: 14

CDR3: CASSQDAGGYNEQFF
DNA: TGCGCCAGCAGCCAAGATGCCGGGGGCTACAATGAGCAGTTCTTC
size: many
D: NA
V: TRBV4-3
J: TRBJ2-1
length: 15

CDR3: CASSEEKLEQFF
DNA: TGTGCCAGCAGTGAAGAGAAACTGGAGCAGTTCTTC
size: many
D: NA
V: TRBV6-5
J: TRBJ2-1
length: 12

CDR3: CASSKDSSPYEQYF
DNA: TGTGCCAGTAGTAAGGACAGCTCCCCCTACGAGCAGTACTTC
size: NA
D: NA
V: TRBV19
J: TRBJ2-7
length: 14

CDR3: CASSLGADSSGANVLTF
DNA: TGTGCCAGCAGCTTGGGGGCGGACAGCTCTGGGGCCAACGTCCTGACTTTC
size: NA
D: NA
V: TRBV5-6
J: TRBJ2-6
length: 17

CDR3: CASSSPSAGTEREAFF
DNA: TGTGCCAGCAGTTCACCCTCGGCCGGGACAGAAAGAGAAGCTTTCTTT
size: few
D: TRBD1
V: TRBV27
J: TRBJ1-1
length: 16

CDR3: CASRVVTDTQYF
DNA: TGTGCCAGCAGGGTCGTCACAGATACGCAGTATTTT
size: many
D: NA
V: TRBV11-2
J: TRBJ2-3
length: 12

CDR3: CASSLRGSGNTIYF
DNA: TGTGCCAGCAGCTTGAGGGGTTCCGGAAACACCATATATTTT
size: NA
D: NA
V: TRBV5-4
J: TRBJ1-3
length: 14

CDR3: CASSLTGHGETQYF
DNA: TGTGCCAGCAGCTTAACGGGCCATGGGGAGACCCAGTACTTC
size: NA
D: NA
V: TRBV7-2
J: TRBJ2-5
length: 14

CDR3: CSVEGGRAVDTQYF
DNA: TGCAGCGTTGAAGGGGGGAGGGCCGTAGATACGCAGTATTTT
size: NA
D: TRBD2
V: TRBV29-1
J: TRBJ2-3
length: 14

CDR3: CAWRRYSSEAFF
DNA: TGTGCCTGGAGAAGGTACAGCTCGGAAGCTTTCTTT
size: NA
D: NA
V: TRBV30
J: TRBJ1-1
length: 12

CDR3: CASGYRTDTQYF
DNA: TGTGCCAGCGGTTACCGCACAGATACGCAGTATTTT
size: many
D: NA
V: TRBV9
J: TRBJ2-3
length: 12

CDR3: CAWTTGGLVGYTF
DNA: TGTGCCTGGACAACAGGGGGCTTAGTAGGCTACACCTTC
size: NA
D: TRBD1
V: TRBV30
J: TRBJ1-2
length: 13

CDR3: CASSEALGPNFF
DNA: TGTGCCAGCAGTGAAGCCCTCGGACCCAATTTCTTT
size: few
D: NA
V: TRBV2
J: TRBJ1-1
length: 12

CDR3: CASNLGVGNSPLHF
DNA: TGTGCCAGTAACCTTGGCGTGGGGAATTCACCCCTCCACTTT
size: many
D: NA
V: TRBV7-9
J: TRBJ1-6
length: 14

CDR3: CASSQDAREINEQFF
DNA: TGTGCCAGCAGCCAAGATGCGCGGGAGATCAATGAGCAGTTCTTC
size: NA
D: TRBD2
V: TRBV4-2
J: TRBJ2-1
length: 15

CDR3: CASSLWGSSGEHYGYTF
DNA: TGTGCCAGCAGCTTGTGGGGCTCTTCCGGGGAGCACTATGGCTACACCTTC
size: few
D: NA
V: TRBV5-4
J: TRBJ1-2
length: 17

CDR3: CASSSGQGFAYGYTF
DNA: TGTGCCAGCAGCTCCGGACAGGGTTTTGCTTATGGCTACACCTTC
size: NA
D: TRBD1
V: TRBV28
J: TRBJ1-2
length: 15

CDR3: CASSLDRETQYF
DNA: TGTGCCAGCAGCTTGGATCGAGAGACCCAGTACTTC
size: NA
D: NA
V: TRBV13
J: TRBJ2-5
length: 12

CDR3: CAQRKPGTSLEQYF
DNA: TGTGCCCAAAGAAAACCCGGGACTAGCCTCGAGCAGTACTTC
size: few
D: TRBD2
V: TRBV30
J: TRBJ2-7
length: 14

CDR3: CAWDAGTGNEKLFF
DNA: TGTGCCTGGGATGCCGGGACAGGGAATGAAAAACTGTTTTTT
size: few
D: TRBD1
V: TRBV30
J: TRBJ1-4
length: 14

CDR3: CASSPGRNTEAFF
DNA: TGTGCCAGCTCACCGGGCAGGAACACTGAAGCTTTCTTT
size: few
D: NA
V: TRBV18
J: TRBJ1-1
length: 13

CDR3: CASGGGPNQPQHF
DNA: TGTGCCAGTGGGGGAGGCCCCAATCAGCCCCAGCATTTT
size: NA
D: NA
V: TRBV19
J: TRBJ1-5
length: 13

CDR3: CATSRRMAGSYNEQFF
DNA: TGTGCCACCAGCAGACGGATGGCAGGCTCCTACAATGAGCAGTTCTTC
size: many
D: NA
V: TRBV15
J: TRBJ2-1
length: 16

CDR3: CASSRAGLAGGTEQYF
DNA: TGTGCCAGCAGCCGGGCGGGACTAGCGGGGGGGACGGAGCAGTACTTC
size: NA
D: TRBD2
V: TRBV7-2
J: TRBJ2-7
length: 16

CDR3: CASSVASQNTGELFF
DNA: TGTGCCAGCAGCGTAGCTTCTCAGAACACCGGGGAGCTGTTTTTT
size: few
D: NA
V: TRBV9
J: TRBJ2-2
length: 15

CDR3: CASSLPWNEQYF
DNA: TGTGCCAGCAGCTTACCGTGGAACGAGCAGTACTTC
size: few
D: NA
V: TRBV7-9
J: TRBJ2-7
length: 12

CDR3: CASSAEDLDAPLHF
DNA: TGTGCCAGCTCAGCAGAGGACCTGGATGCACCCCTCCACTTT
size: NA
D: NA
V: TRBV18
J: TRBJ1-6
length: 14

CDR3: CASSSSGGHNEQFF
DNA: TGTGCCAGCAGTTCTAGCGGGGGGCACAATGAGCAGTTCTTC
size: NA
D: TRBD2
V: TRBV7-3
J: TRBJ2-1
length: 14

CDR3: CASSSGGAGADTQYF
DNA: TGTGCCAGCAGCTCCGGGGGGGCTGGGGCAGATACGCAGTATTTT
size: NA
D: TRBD2
V: TRBV11-2
J: TRBJ2-3
length: 15

CDR3: CSVESDPTGPDTQYF
DNA: TGCAGCGTTGAATCCGACCCTACGGGCCCAGATACGCAGTATTTT
size: many
D: NA
V: TRBV29-1
J: TRBJ2-3
length: 15

CDR3: CASSYLTGGSDSPLHF
DNA: TGCGCCAGCAGCTACCTGACAGGGGGAAGTGATTCACCCCTCCACTTT
size: NA
D: TRBD1
V: TRBV5-1
J: TRBJ1-6
length: 16

CDR3: CASSPNRVVYEQYF
DNA: TGTGCCAGCAGTCCGAACAGGGTAGTCTACGAGCAGTACTTC
size: NA
D: NA
V: TRBV7-8
J: TRBJ2-7
length: 14

CDR3: CASRPQGAGETQYF
DNA: TGTGCCAGCAGACCCCAGGGGGCAGGAGAGACCCAGTACTTC
size: many
D: TRBD1
V: TRBV5-5
J: TRBJ2-5
length: 14

CDR3: CASSLWPTYGYTF
DNA: TGTGCCAGCAGTTTGTGGCCTACCTATGGCTACACCTTC
size: NA
D: NA
V: TRBV6-5
J: TRBJ1-2
length: 13

CDR3: CASSSKETQYF
DNA: TGTGCCAGCAGCTCAAAAGAGACCCAGTACTTC
size: few
D: NA
V: TRBV9
J: TRBJ2-5
length: 11

CDR3: CASSSGTGRYGYTF
DNA: TGTGCCAGCAGCAGCGGGACAGGCCGCTATGGCTACACCTTC
size: NA
D: TRBD1
V: TRBV5-6
J: TRBJ1-2
length: 14